The 10 T cell receptor beta chains below were found in one sample sequenced in a study of T cell repertoires in cytomegalovirus infection. TCRdb used MiXCR to reprocess the reads, holding one entry per CDR3 protein. The table shows approximately 150,000 distinct CDR3 sequences, with about 20% occurring only once. Antigens of these TCRs are unknown. This sample comprised CD8+ T cells from cultured PBMCs, obtained from culture after CMV antigen stimulation. The receptors here all came from a human donor in good health (CMV status not recorded). Some clones in this sample may be carry-over from other donors' samples.

This clonotype appeared a few times. V usage is TRBV4-3 and J usage is TRBJ1-2; a weak D match, TRBD1 (5 bases). The CDR3 runs to 16 residues. CDR1 and CDR2 from the germline V gene are LGHNA and YSLEER. V lost 2 bases and J 4 bases, leaving 17 bases between the germline ends. CDR3 nucleotide sequence: TGCGCCAGCAGCCAAATGGACACCGGGGACCTCTATGGCTACACCTTC. The encoded protein is CASSQMDTGDLYGYTF.

This clonotype was seen a handful of times. This sequence joins TRBV2 and TRBJ2-7; D might be TRBD1 or TRBD2, each matching 5 bases. The V gene's germline CDR1 is SNHLY and CDR2 FYNNEI. The CDR3 extends over 13 amino acids. With 4 bases removed from V and 6 bases from J, the gap between germline ends came to 13 bases. DNA of the CDR3: TGTGCCAGCAGTGGTAGGGACCGCTTCGAGCAGTACTTC. This gives the protein CASSGRDRFEQYF.

This clonotype turned up a few times. The rearrangement joins TRBV7-2 to TRBJ2-3; D remains unclear. Trimming removed 2 bases at V and 4 bases at J, with 10 bases between. Germline assignment: CDR1 SGHTA and CDR2 FQGNSA. The CDR3 is 14 amino acids. The CDR3 sequence: CASSLNVWADTQYF. The CDR3 DNA reads as TGTGCCAGCAGCTTAAATGTCTGGGCAGATACGCAGTATTTT. The full variable domain, its missing parts supplied by reference TRBV7-2 and TRBJ2-3, is GAGVSQSPSNKVTEKGKDVELRCDPISGHTALYWYRQSLGQGLEFLIYFQGNSAPDKSGLPSDRFSAERTGGSVSTLTIQRTQQEDSAVYLCASSLNVWADTQYFGPGTRLTVL.

This chain connects TRBV6-2 or TRBV6-3 to TRBJ2-7; perhaps TRBD2 as D (7 bases). V lost 8 bases and J lost 3, with 17 bases in between. CDR1 MNHEY and CDR2 SVGEGT come from the germline V gene. The CDR3 is 14 amino acids. The CDR3 DNA sequence: TGTGCCAGCGCCCAGGCGGGGGCCTTCTACGAGCAGTACTTC. It codes for CASAQAGAFYEQYF.

The genes are TRBV9 and TRBJ2-3, with D tentatively TRBD1 (7 bases). Per germline, CDR1 SGDLS and CDR2 YYNGEE. Trimming took off 0 bases at V and 0 bases at J, with 14 bases between the two ends. This CDR3 has 17 residues. Here the CDR3 reads CASSVGRGTASTDTQYF. The CDR3 DNA is TGTGCCAGCAGCGTAGGGAGGGGGACAGCGAGCACAGATACGCAGTATTTT.

This chain joins TRBV12-3 or TRBV12-4 and TRBJ2-2; the match to TRBD1 covers 8 bases. V dropped 4 bases and J dropped 9; count of bases not matched to a gene: 10. The CDR3 is 15 amino acids. The CDR3 sequence is CASSSFEDRDRELFF. The CDR3 bases are TGTGCCAGCAGTTCCTTCGAGGACAGGGACAGGGAGCTGTTTTTT.

This clonotype was seen a few times. The chain has TRBV4-1 and TRBJ2-1; 7 nucleotides align to TRBD2. Trimming removed 2 bases from V and 3 bases from J; junction bases left unmatched: 1. The CDR3 spans 14 residues. Looked up from germline, CDR1 is MGHRA and CDR2 is YSYEKL. CDR3 bases: TGCGCCAGCAGCCAACTAGCGGACTACAATGAGCAGTTCTTC. Protein sequence: CASSQLADYNEQFF.

The chain couples TRBV11-2 to TRBJ2-5; 9 nucleotides align to TRBD1. The CDR3 has 17 residues. J gave up 1 base and V 0 bases, and 6 bases lay outside the gene matches. Germline CDR1 reads SGHAT; CDR2 reads FQNNGV. The CDR3, as DNA: TGTGCCAGCAGCTTAGAACGGTTGGACAGGGGCCAAGAGACCCAGTACTTC. It specifies CASSLERLDRGQETQYF.

This clonotype occurred a few times. The chain carries TRBV7-8 and TRBJ2-7, with unresolved D. This CDR3 spans 13 amino acids. V shed 3 bases and J shed 3 bases, with 9 bases lying between them. Per germline, CDR1 SGHVS and CDR2 FQNEAQ. CDR3 DNA: TGTGCCAGCAGCTTGGCTGGGGTCTACGAGCAGTACTTC. This encodes CASSLAGVYEQYF.

This rearrangement joins TRBV19 to TRBJ1-2, with a tentative D call TRBD1 (6 bases). V shed 3 bases and J shed 7 bases, with 12 bases lying between them. The CDR3 contains 13 residues. The germline V gene has CDR1 LNHDA and CDR2 SQIVND (reference sequence). The CDR3 nucleotides are TGTGCCAGTAGTATCACGACAGGTGCTGGCTACACCTTC. This sequence encodes CASSITTGAGYTF.